These 20 T cell receptor beta chains came from one sample sequenced in a study of Ad26.COV2.S vaccination and SARS-CoV-2 variants. Here immunoSEQ multiplex PCR was the method, and the copy in TCRdb shows in-frame clones only, minus some. This sample has 350,000 to 500,000 clones; 80% to 95% occur once, and the top ten carry about 4.1%. The treatment denotes: over 15 received Ad26.COV2.S at low or high dose, single or two shots; 5 received placebo; per-sample allocation not given. Sampling was performed 63 days after the first vaccine or placebo injection. The specimen was peripheral blood, collected in a trial of Ad26.COV2.S vaccine versus placebo. These receptors came from a person between 18 and 59 years old who received the Ad26.COV2.S COVID-19 vaccine or a placebo.

In this sample, this clone turned up once. The chain carries TRBV6-1 and TRBJ1-5; 7 nucleotides line up with TRBD1. CDR1 is MNHNS, CDR2 SASEGT, per germline. The CDR3 is 15 amino acids. The junction had 5 bases not matched to a gene; V was cut back by 6 bases and J by 0 bases. CDR3 bases: TGTGCCAGCAGGGGGACAGATTATAGCAATCAGCCCCAGCATTTT. Residues: CASRGTDYSNQPQHF.

V is TRBV7-9 and J is TRBJ2-1, with D possibly being TRBD1 or TRBD2 (5 bases each). The V and J ends lost 0 bases and 5 bases respectively, with 8 bases between them. Germline loops: CDR1 SEHNR, CDR2 FQNEAQ (reference sequence). The CDR3 covers 14 residues. CDR3 in DNA: TGTGCCAGCAGCTTAGCCGGGGACCACAATGAGCAGTTCTTC. Translated: CASSLAGDHNEQFF.

This chain connects TRBV5-8 to TRBJ2-7, with 8 bases that match TRBD1. The J segment lost 0 bases and the V segment lost 1 base, leaving 6 bases of the junction unmatched. The CDR3 is 16 residues long. Germline V gives CDR1 SGHTS, CDR2 YDEGEE. In DNA form, the CDR3 reads TGTGCCAGCAGCTTGTCGGGACAGGTGAGCTCCTACGAGCAGTACTTC. Translated, it gives CASSLSGQVSSYEQYF.

CDR3 nucleotides: TGTGCCAGCGTACCAACGACAATCTCCAGGGATAGCAATCAGCCCCAGCATTTT. It is translated as CASVPTTISRDSNQPQHF. The V call is TRBV28, the J call TRBJ1-5; D might be TRBD1 (5 bases). Trimming left V 8 bases short and J 0 bases short, with 23 bases between. The germline V gene encodes CDR1 MDHEN and CDR2 SYDVKM. This CDR3 spans 18 amino acids. Looking up the rest from reference TRBV28 and TRBJ1-5 gives the full variable domain: DVKVTQSSRYLVKRTGEKVFLECVQDMDHENMFWYRQDPGLGLRLIYFSYDVKMKEKGDIPEGYSVSREKKERFSLILESASTNQTSMYLCASVPTTISRDSNQPQHFGDGTRLSIL.

V gene TRBV19 combines with J gene TRBJ2-3, with a tentative D call TRBD1 (6 bases). Trimming left V 6 bases short and J 6 bases short, with 13 bases between. CDR1 is LNHDA, CDR2 SQIVND, per germline (reference sequence). This CDR3 is 13 amino acids long. In DNA, the CDR3 is TGTGCCAGTAGCCCCATGGGGGCGGATACGCAGTATTTT. It yields the protein CASSPMGADTQYF.

To note about this clone: Other DNA sequences from this sample encode an identical CDR3 as well. V is TRBV12-3 or TRBV12-4 and J is TRBJ2-7; D gene unclear. V was trimmed by 2 bases and J by 3 bases, leaving 5 bases between them. The CDR3 consists of 12 residues. The DNA for the CDR3 is TGTGCCAGCAGTTTAAGAGGCTACGAGCAGTACTTC. It specifies CASSLRGYEQYF.

The chain carries TRBV27 and TRBJ1-2, with a weak D call TRBD1 (5 bases). There are 16 residues in the CDR3. CDR1 is MNHEY, CDR2 SMNVEV, per germline (reference sequence). V was clipped by 2 bases and J by 6 bases, with 19 bases between them. CDR3 bases: TGTGCCAGCAGTTTAAGCCCCCCCGGGGCTCAGGATGGCTACACCTTC. It yields the protein CASSLSPPGAQDGYTF.

The V call is TRBV6-2 or TRBV6-3, the J call TRBJ2-1; 16 bases align to TRBD2. Per germline, CDR1 MNHEY and CDR2 SVGEGT. This CDR3 has 19 residues. V was pared by 2 bases and J by 8 bases, with 12 bases of the junction left unmatched. The CDR3 DNA reads as TGTGCCAGCAGTTACGCCGGGACTAGCGGGAGGGACCTTGAGGATGAGCAGTTCTTC. Residues: CASSYAGTSGRDLEDEQFF.

As regards this clone: The sample has other DNA sequences that encode this CDR3 too. This chain connects TRBV7-9 to TRBJ1-5; perhaps TRBD1 as D (5 bases). V lost 5 bases, J lost 1 base, and 6 bases lay in between. The CDR3 is 13 residues long. Germline CDR1 SEHNR, CDR2 FQNEAQ (reference sequence). The CDR3 nucleotides are TGTGCCAGCAGCCCAGGGAGCAATCAGCCCCAGCATTTT. Amino acids: CASSPGSNQPQHF.

J is TRBJ1-6 and V is TRBV19, with D perhaps matching TRBD1 (6 bases). Trimming left V 6 bases short and J 10 bases short, with 19 bases between. Germline V gene lookup returns CDR1 LNHDA and CDR2 SQIVND (reference sequence). This CDR3 region has 15 residues. CDR3 protein: CASSTAGGAISPLHF. Written as DNA, the CDR3 is TGTGCCAGTAGCACGGCGGGGGGCGCTATCTCACCCCTCCACTTT.

Only a few counts were recorded for this clone. CDR3 protein: CASIDMGSSYEQYF. CDR3 DNA sequence: TGTGCCAGCATTGACATGGGGAGCTCCTACGAGCAGTACTTC. The chain uses TRBV28 and TRBJ2-7; a weak D match, TRBD2 (5 bases). Trimming took off 7 bases at V and 0 bases at J, with 13 bases between the two ends. From germline, CDR1 is MDHEN and CDR2 SYDVKM. The CDR3 loop spans 14 amino acids.

The chain couples TRBV7-7 to TRBJ2-7, with D perhaps TRBD1 or TRBD2 (6 bases each). Per the germline V gene, CDR1 is SSHAT and CDR2 is FNYEAQ (reference sequence). Trimming took off 2 bases at V and 3 bases at J, with 8 bases between the two ends. The CDR3 has 13 amino acids. CDR3 protein: CASSLKGGYEQYF. CDR3 sequence (DNA): TGTGCCAGCAGCTTAAAGGGGGGCTACGAGCAGTACTTC.

The chain joins TRBV5-1 to TRBJ2-7; 8 bases map to TRBD1. The V and J ends lost 1 base and 5 bases, in that order; junction bases with no gene match: 8. Looked up from germline, CDR1 is SGHRS and CDR2 is YFSETQ. The CDR3 runs 15 residues. CDR3 sequence: CASSLSQGAFHEQYF. The DNA for the CDR3 is TGCGCCAGCAGCTTGTCCCAGGGGGCGTTCCACGAGCAGTACTTC.

This clone was picked up one time. The V gene is TRBV20-1, the J gene TRBJ1-2; D is perhaps TRBD1 (5 bases). Germline V gene lookup returns CDR1 DFQATT and CDR2 SNEGSKA (reference sequence). Trimming took off 6 bases at V and 8 bases at J, with 10 bases between the two ends. The CDR3 has 10 amino acids. The CDR3 bases are TGCAGTGCCCCGGGGGTAGGCTACACCTTC. Amino acid sequence: CSAPGVGYTF.

In DNA, the CDR3 is TGTGCCAGCAGTCCCGTAGGCTACGAGCAGTACTTC. Translated, it gives CASSPVGYEQYF. V is TRBV6-5 and J is TRBJ2-7; D unclear. CDR3 length: 12 amino acids. V lost 5 bases, J lost 3 bases, and 8 bases lay in between. Germline assignment: CDR1 MNHEY and CDR2 SVGAGI.

The rearrangement joins TRBV13 to TRBJ2-5; the match to TRBD2 covers 7 bases. V dropped 6 bases and J dropped 4; count of bases not matched to a gene: 5. The CDR3 is made up of 13 amino acids. Germline V gene sequence: CDR1 PRHDT, CDR2 FYEKMQ (reference sequence). This CDR3 is CASRQAGAETQYF. CDR3 nucleotide sequence: TGTGCCAGCAGACAGGCGGGAGCAGAGACCCAGTACTTC.

The CDR3 bases are TGTGCCAGCCTGGACAGGGGGCTTTCTGAAGCTTTCTTT. Amino acids: CASLDRGLSEAFF. V and J are TRBV19 and TRBJ1-1, with 11 bases that match TRBD1. V lost 9 bases and J lost 6; bases outside the gene matches: 6. The germline V gene has CDR1 LNHDA and CDR2 SQIVND (reference sequence). This CDR3 spans 13 amino acids.

CDR3 in DNA: TGTGCCAGCAGCCCCAGACTAGCGGGAGGGAACACCGGGGAGCTGTTTTTT. Residues: CASSPRLAGGNTGELFF. The chain carries TRBV7-8 and TRBJ2-2; the match to TRBD2 covers 13 bases. Germline trimming cut 5 bases from V and 1 base from J; bases unmatched to any gene: 4. CDR3 size: 17 residues. Germline V CDR1 and CDR2: SGHVS, FQNEAQ.

The chain has TRBV6-5 and TRBJ2-3; D remains ambiguous. The CDR3 extends over 14 amino acids. V gave up 2 bases and J gave up 0 bases, with 6 bases separating them. Germline assignment: CDR1 MNHEY and CDR2 SVGAGI. CDR3: CASSYDGSTDTQYF. CDR3 sequence (DNA): TGTGCCAGCAGTTACGACGGGAGCACAGATACGCAGTATTTT.

This sequence joins TRBV28 and TRBJ2-7, with D possibly TRBD2 on 6 matching bases. Trimming took off 10 bases at V and 6 bases at J, with 22 bases between the two ends. Germline CDR1 and CDR2: MDHEN and SYDVKM. The CDR3 has 14 residues. DNA of the CDR3: TGTGCCATAACGCGGCGGGGCCCGGTAAGCGAGCAGTACTTC. Translating it yields CAITRRGPVSEQYF.